The 19 T cell receptor beta chains in this list originate from one sample, sequenced in a study of STAT5B mutations in CD4+ large granular lymphocyte leukemia. Sequencing was performed with immunoSEQ multiplex PCR; in TCRdb, only in-frame clones are kept and a portion is missing. The sample consists of about 50,000 clones, about 80% of them appearing once. Sequencing used CD4+ T cells from blood buffy coats. The receptors here all came from a human donor in good health.

The chain carries TRBV6-1 and TRBJ1-6, with 8 nucleotides matching TRBD1. Germline V CDR1 and CDR2: MNHNS, SASEGT. The CDR3 sequence is 15 residues long. V was clipped by 4 bases and J by 8 bases; unmatched bases: 7. The CDR3 reads CASSGRRGRDSPLHF. The DNA for the CDR3 is TGTGCCAGCAGTGGACGCAGGGGGCGTGATTCACCCCTCCACTTT.

This sequence joins TRBV4-1 and TRBJ1-4, with TRBD1 identical over 10 bases. Germline V gene sequence: CDR1 MGHRA, CDR2 YSYEKL. CDR3 length: 19 residues. J lost 0 bases, V lost 0 bases, and 7 bases had no gene match. The CDR3 sequence is CASSQDGFGQGATNEKLFF. CDR3 DNA: TGCGCCAGCAGCCAAGATGGTTTCGGACAGGGGGCAACTAATGAAAAACTGTTTTTT.

The chain joins TRBV10-3 to TRBJ2-1; tentative D call: TRBD2 (5 bases). This CDR3 is 16 amino acids long. Deletions cut 2 bases from V and 2 bases from J, with 13 bases between. Germline CDR1 ENHRY, CDR2 SYGVKD. In nucleotides, the CDR3 is TGTGCCATCAGTGAGGGACTCCTCATCACCTACAATGAGCAGTTCTTC. Residues: CAISEGLLITYNEQFF.

The J gene is TRBJ1-1, the V gene TRBV28; unclear D gene. V was clipped by 4 bases and J by 5 bases, with 14 bases between them. Germline V gene data show CDR1 as MDHEN and CDR2 as SYDVKM. This CDR3 comprises 14 residues. The CDR3 nucleotides read TGTGCCAGCAGTTCCCTGGGCCGAAGGACTGAAGCTTTCTTT. Residues: CASSSLGRRTEAFF.

This chain uses TRBV9 with TRBJ1-1; perhaps TRBD1 as D (6 bases). CDR3 length: 14 residues. V lost 0 bases and J 4 bases, leaving 10 bases between the germline ends. Germline loops: CDR1 SGDLS, CDR2 YYNGEE. The chain's CDR3 is CASSVVAGATEAFF. In DNA form, the CDR3 reads TGTGCCAGCAGCGTAGTAGCAGGGGCCACTGAAGCTTTCTTT.

This clone appeared a few times. The chain employs TRBV19 and TRBJ1-3; D unresolved. The germline V gene has CDR1 LNHDA and CDR2 SQIVND (reference sequence). This CDR3 contains 14 residues. V was cut by 6 bases and J by 2 bases, with 11 bases left in between. The CDR3 DNA follows: TGTGCCAGTAGCCCCCCAGGAGCTGGAAACACCATATATTTT. Amino acid sequence: CASSPPGAGNTIYF. Based on the CDR3 plus reference TRBV19 and TRBJ1-3, the full variable domain is DGGITQSPKYLFRKEGQNVTLSCEQNLNHDAMYWYRQDPGQGLRLIYYSQIVNDFQKGDIAEGYSVSREKKESFPLTVTSAQKNPTAFYLCASSPPGAGNTIYFGEGSWLTVV.

The chain carries TRBV12-5 and TRBJ1-3; D gene unclear. Deletions cut 1 base from V and 1 base from J, with 5 bases between. The CDR3 is 14 amino acids. Germline V gene data show CDR1 as LGHNT and CDR2 as FRNRAP. CDR3 loop: CASGLGVSGNTIYF. DNA of the CDR3: TGTGCTAGTGGTTTGGGGGTGTCTGGAAACACCATATATTTT.

This chain connects TRBV4-1 to TRBJ2-7, with TRBD2 matching over 8 bases. CDR1 MGHRA and CDR2 YSYEKL come from the germline V gene. The CDR3 spans 15 residues. The trim removed 1 base at V and 5 bases at J, leaving 7 bases unmatched. The CDR3: CASSQAPGGNDEQYF. For the CDR3, the DNA is TGCGCCAGCAGCCAAGCTCCGGGAGGGAACGACGAGCAGTACTTC.

Here the CDR3 DNA reads TGTGCCAGCAAGGGTCGCGAGCAGTACTTC. This encodes CASKGREQYF. The genes are TRBV9 and TRBJ2-7; D is unclear. V was shortened by 6 bases and J by 6 bases, with 7 bases between the two germline ends. CDR1 is SGDLS, CDR2 YYNGEE, per germline. The CDR3 is made up of 10 amino acids.

The CDR3 here is CASSQVKSGRFTEAFF. For the CDR3, the DNA is TGCGCCAGCAGCCAAGTAAAATCCGGCAGGTTCACTGAAGCTTTCTTT. The chain recombines TRBV4-1 with TRBJ1-1; D uncertain. CDR3 size: 16 residues. V dropped 1 base and J dropped 4 bases, with 16 bases sitting between them. Germline V gene sequence: CDR1 MGHRA, CDR2 YSYEKL.

The chain has TRBV10-2 and TRBJ2-1, with 7 bases that match TRBD1. This CDR3 contains 14 residues. CDR1 is WSHSY, CDR2 SAAADI, per germline. With 7 bases clipped from V and 10 bases from J, the junction kept 13 bases outside the gene matches. CDR3 in DNA: TGCGCCAGCAAGAACAAGGGGGCGAGAGGCGAGCAGTTCTTC. This translates into CASKNKGARGEQFF.

This clone was detected a few times. This rearrangement joins TRBV7-7 to TRBJ2-7; 10 nucleotides match TRBD1. Losses at the gene ends were 4 bases for V and 5 bases for J; bases not matched to a gene: 8. The CDR3 sequence is 15 residues long. Germline CDR1 and CDR2: SSHAT and FNYEAQ (reference sequence). The chain's CDR3 is CASSSSTGGLDEQYF. CDR3 DNA: TGTGCCAGCAGCTCCTCGACAGGGGGCCTCGACGAGCAGTACTTC.

V usage is TRBV19 and J usage is TRBJ1-1, with D maybe TRBD1 (5 bases). The CDR3 is made up of 14 amino acids. Germline V gives CDR1 LNHDA, CDR2 SQIVND (reference sequence). V lost 7 bases to trimming and J lost 0 bases, with 12 bases between them. The CDR3 sequence: CASTDGGVNTEAFF. The CDR3 bases are TGTGCCAGTACCGATGGGGGGGTGAACACTGAAGCTTTCTTT.

V usage is TRBV30 and J usage is TRBJ2-5; D gene uncertain. The CDR3 is 14 amino acids. V was clipped by 0 bases and J by 2 bases, with 10 bases between them. CDR1 GTSNPN and CDR2 SVGIG come from the germline V gene (reference sequence). The CDR3 region is CAWSVGLRQETQYF. In DNA form, the CDR3 reads TGTGCCTGGAGTGTAGGCCTAAGACAAGAGACCCAGTACTTC.

The chain uses TRBV29-1 and TRBJ2-7, with D possibly TRBD2 on 6 matching bases. The V and J ends lost 5 bases and 6 bases respectively, with 14 bases between them. Per the germline V gene, CDR1 is SQVTM and CDR2 is ANQGSEA. The CDR3 loop spans 12 amino acids. In DNA form, the CDR3 reads TGCAGCGTTTCGGGGGACGCATCCGAGCAGTACTTC. Amino acid sequence: CSVSGDASEQYF.

The rearrangement uses TRBV9 and TRBJ1-5; 9 positions agree with TRBD1. The ends lost 3 bases at V and 4 bases at J; junction bases unmatched: 2. The CDR3 sequence is 14 residues long. Germline values: CDR1 SGDLS, CDR2 YYNGEE. The CDR3 nucleotides are TGTGCCAGCAGCGCTGGACAGGGGAATCAGCCCCAGCATTTT. It is translated as CASSAGQGNQPQHF.

In nucleotides, the CDR3 is TGTGCCAGCAGCTTGTCACAGCGTAATGAAAAACTGTTTTTT. Protein: CASSLSQRNEKLFF. V gene TRBV5-4 combines with J gene TRBJ1-4; D is undetermined. Germline V CDR1 and CDR2: SGHNT, YYREEE (reference sequence). V was pared by 1 base and J by 4 bases, with 8 bases between. The CDR3 spans 14 residues.

In its sample, this clone was seen once. The chain recombines TRBV9 with TRBJ2-3, with 11 bases matching TRBD2. V lost 0 bases, J lost 5 bases, and 8 bases stayed unmatched. Germline loops: CDR1 SGDLS, CDR2 YYNGEE. The CDR3 sequence is 17 residues long. DNA for the CDR3: TGTGCCAGCAGCGTAGTCGGTAGCGGGGGGGCCGGAGATACGCAGTATTTT. Protein: CASSVVGSGGAGDTQYF.

This clone was seen once. V and J are TRBV10-2 and TRBJ2-5, with D perhaps TRBD2 (6 bases). The CDR3 has 15 residues. CDR1 is WSHSY and CDR2 is SAAADI in the germline V gene. The V and J ends lost 0 bases and 7 bases respectively, with 15 bases between them. The CDR3 loop is CASSESVGPGGTQYF. CDR3 nucleotide sequence: TGCGCCAGCAGTGAGTCGGTGGGCCCCGGGGGGACCCAGTACTTC.